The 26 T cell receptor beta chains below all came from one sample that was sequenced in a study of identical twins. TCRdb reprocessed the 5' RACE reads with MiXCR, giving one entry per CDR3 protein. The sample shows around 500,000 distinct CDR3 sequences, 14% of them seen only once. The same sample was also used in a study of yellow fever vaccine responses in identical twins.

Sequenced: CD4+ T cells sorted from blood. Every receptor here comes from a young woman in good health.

Here the CDR3 reads CASSLEQGRWETQYF. CDR3 in DNA: TGTGCCAGCAGCTTGGAACAGGGTCGGTGGGAGACCCAGTACTTC. The chain links TRBV5-5 to TRBJ2-5; possibly TRBD1 for D (6 bases). Germline V lookup: CDR1 SGHKS, CDR2 YYEKEE (reference sequence). V gave up 0 bases and J gave up 5 bases, with 14 bases separating them. There are 15 residues in the CDR3.

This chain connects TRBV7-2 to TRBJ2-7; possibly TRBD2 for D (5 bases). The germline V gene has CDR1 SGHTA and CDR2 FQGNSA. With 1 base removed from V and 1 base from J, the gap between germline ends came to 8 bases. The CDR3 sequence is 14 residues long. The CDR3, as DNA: TGTGCCAGCAGCTTAGTGGACTGGTCCTACGAGCAGTACTTC. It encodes CASSLVDWSYEQYF.

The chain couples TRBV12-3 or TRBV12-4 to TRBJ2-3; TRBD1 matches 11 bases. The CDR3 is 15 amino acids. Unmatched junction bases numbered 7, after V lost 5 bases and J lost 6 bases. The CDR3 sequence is CASSLIGQGADTQYF. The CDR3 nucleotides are TGTGCCAGCAGTCTCATTGGACAGGGGGCCGATACGCAGTATTTT.

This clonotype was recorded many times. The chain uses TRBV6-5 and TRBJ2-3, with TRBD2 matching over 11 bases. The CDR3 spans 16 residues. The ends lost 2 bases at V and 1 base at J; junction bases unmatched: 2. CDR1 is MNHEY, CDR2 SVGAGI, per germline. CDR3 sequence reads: CASSYAGLAGTDTQYF. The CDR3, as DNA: TGTGCCAGCAGTTACGCGGGACTAGCGGGCACAGATACGCAGTATTTT.

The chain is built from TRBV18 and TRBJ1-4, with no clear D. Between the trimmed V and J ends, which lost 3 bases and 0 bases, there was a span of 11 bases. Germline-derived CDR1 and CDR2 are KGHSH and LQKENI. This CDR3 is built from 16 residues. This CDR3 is CASSPRPPSTNEKLFF. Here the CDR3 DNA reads TGTGCCAGCTCACCCAGACCCCCCTCAACTAATGAAAAACTGTTTTTT. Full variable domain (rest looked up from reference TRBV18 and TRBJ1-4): NAGVMQNPRHLVRRRGQEARLRCSPMKGHSHVYWYRQLPEEGLKFMVYLQKENIIDESGMPKERFSAEFPKEGPSILRIQQVVRGDSAAYFCASSPRPPSTNEKLFFGSGTQLSVL.

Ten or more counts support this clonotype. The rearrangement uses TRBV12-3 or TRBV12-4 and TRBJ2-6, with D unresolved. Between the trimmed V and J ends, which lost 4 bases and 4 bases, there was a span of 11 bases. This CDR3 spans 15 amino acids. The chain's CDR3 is CASSSQVSGANVLTF. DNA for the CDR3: TGTGCCAGCAGTTCTCAGGTATCCGGGGCCAACGTCCTGACTTTC.

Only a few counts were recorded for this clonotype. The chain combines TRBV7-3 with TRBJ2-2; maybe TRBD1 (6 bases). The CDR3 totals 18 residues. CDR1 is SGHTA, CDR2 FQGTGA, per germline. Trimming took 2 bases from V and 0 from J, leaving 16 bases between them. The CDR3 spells CASSLFSRTASNTGELFF. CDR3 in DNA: TGTGCCAGCAGCTTATTTTCCCGGACAGCCTCGAACACCGGGGAGCTGTTTTTT.

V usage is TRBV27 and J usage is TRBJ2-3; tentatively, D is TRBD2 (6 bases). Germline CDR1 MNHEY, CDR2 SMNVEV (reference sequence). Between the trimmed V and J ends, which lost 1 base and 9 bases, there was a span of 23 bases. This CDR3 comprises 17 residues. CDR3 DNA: TGTGCCAGCAGTTTATATGGGGTAGCGGCGTCACCGGTCACGCAGTATTTT. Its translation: CASSLYGVAASPVTQYF.

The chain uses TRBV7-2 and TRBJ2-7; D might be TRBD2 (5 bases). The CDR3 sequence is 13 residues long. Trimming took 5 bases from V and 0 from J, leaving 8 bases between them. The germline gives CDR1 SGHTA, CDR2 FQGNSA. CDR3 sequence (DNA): TGTGCCAGCAGCAGCGGATACTCCTACGAGCAGTACTTC. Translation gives CASSSGYSYEQYF.

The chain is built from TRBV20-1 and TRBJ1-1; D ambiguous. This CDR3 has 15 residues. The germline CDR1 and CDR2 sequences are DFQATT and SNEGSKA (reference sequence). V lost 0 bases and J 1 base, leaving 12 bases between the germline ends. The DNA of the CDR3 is TGCAGTGCTAGAGAACTGGGTCAGCCGAACACTGAAGCTTTCTTT. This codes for CSARELGQPNTEAFF.

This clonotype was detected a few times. Written as DNA, the CDR3 is TGCGCCAGCAGCTGGGGGGACAGGACCACGGGGGTCCTGACTTTC. It is translated as CASSWGDRTTGVLTF. The chain employs TRBV5-1 and TRBJ2-6; TRBD1 agrees at 8 bases. CDR3 length equals 15 residues. Germline V gene lookup returns CDR1 SGHRS and CDR2 YFSETQ. V was clipped by 3 bases and J by 13 bases; unmatched bases: 12.

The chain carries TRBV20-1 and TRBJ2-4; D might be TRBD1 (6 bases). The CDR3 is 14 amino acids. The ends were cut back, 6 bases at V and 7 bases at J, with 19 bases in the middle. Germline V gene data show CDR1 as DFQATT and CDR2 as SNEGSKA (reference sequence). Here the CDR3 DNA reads TGCAGTGCCCCTTCTCAGGGGACGGAGAACATTCAGTACTTC. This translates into CSAPSQGTENIQYF.

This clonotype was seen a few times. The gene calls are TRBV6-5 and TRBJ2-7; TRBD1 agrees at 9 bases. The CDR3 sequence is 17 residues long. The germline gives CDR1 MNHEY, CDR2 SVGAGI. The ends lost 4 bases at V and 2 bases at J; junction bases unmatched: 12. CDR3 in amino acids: CASSWENPGQGPYEQYF. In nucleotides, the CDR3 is TGTGCCAGCAGTTGGGAGAATCCGGGACAGGGCCCCTACGAGCAGTACTTC.

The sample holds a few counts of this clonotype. The CDR3 DNA sequence: TGTGCCAGCAGCGTAGCGACAGGGGGCCCGCAAGAGACCCAGTACTTC. It yields the protein CASSVATGGPQETQYF. The chain has TRBV9 and TRBJ2-5; 10 bases map to TRBD1. J gave up 2 bases and V 0 bases, and 4 bases lay outside the gene matches. The CDR3 loop spans 16 amino acids. Germline loops: CDR1 SGDLS, CDR2 YYNGEE.

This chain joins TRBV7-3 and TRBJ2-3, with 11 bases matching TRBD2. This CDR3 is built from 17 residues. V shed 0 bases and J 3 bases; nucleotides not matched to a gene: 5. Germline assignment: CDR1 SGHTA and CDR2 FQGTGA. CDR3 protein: CASSLTLGTSGTDTQYF. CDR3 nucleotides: TGTGCCAGCAGCTTAACCCTCGGGACTAGCGGAACAGATACGCAGTATTTT.

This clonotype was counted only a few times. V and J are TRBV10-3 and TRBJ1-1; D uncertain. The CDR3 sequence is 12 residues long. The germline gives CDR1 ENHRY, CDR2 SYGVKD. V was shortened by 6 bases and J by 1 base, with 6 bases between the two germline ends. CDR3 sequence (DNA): TGTGCCATCAGGGGGTGGAACACTGAAGCTTTCTTT. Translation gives CAIRGWNTEAFF.

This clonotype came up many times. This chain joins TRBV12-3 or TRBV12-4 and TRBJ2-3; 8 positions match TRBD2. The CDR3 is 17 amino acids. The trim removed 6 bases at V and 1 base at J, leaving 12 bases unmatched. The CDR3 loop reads CASSVKGSLAGTDTQYF. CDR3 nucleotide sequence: TGTGCCAGCAGCGTTAAGGGATCACTAGCGGGCACAGATACGCAGTATTTT.

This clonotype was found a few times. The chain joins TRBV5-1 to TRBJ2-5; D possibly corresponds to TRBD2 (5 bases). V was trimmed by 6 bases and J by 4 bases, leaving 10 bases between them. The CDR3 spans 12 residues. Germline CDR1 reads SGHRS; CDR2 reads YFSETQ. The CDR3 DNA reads TGCGCCAGCAATGAGGGCCCAGAGACCCAGTACTTC. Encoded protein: CASNEGPETQYF.

CDR3 sequence reads: CASSAGTKQETQYF. The CDR3 DNA is TGTGCCAGCAGTGCCGGGACTAAGCAAGAGACCCAGTACTTC. The chain combines TRBV12-3 or TRBV12-4 with TRBJ2-5; 7 nucleotides match TRBD2. The CDR3 length is 14 residues. V was clipped by 5 bases and J by 2 bases; unmatched bases: 5.

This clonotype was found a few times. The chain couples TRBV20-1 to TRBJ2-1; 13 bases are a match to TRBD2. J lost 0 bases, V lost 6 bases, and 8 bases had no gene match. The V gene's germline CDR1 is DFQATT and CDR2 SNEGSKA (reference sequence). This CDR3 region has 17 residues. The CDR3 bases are TGCAGTGCGAAGACTAGCGGGGGGACCTTCTCCTACAATGAGCAGTTCTTC. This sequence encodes CSAKTSGGTFSYNEQFF.

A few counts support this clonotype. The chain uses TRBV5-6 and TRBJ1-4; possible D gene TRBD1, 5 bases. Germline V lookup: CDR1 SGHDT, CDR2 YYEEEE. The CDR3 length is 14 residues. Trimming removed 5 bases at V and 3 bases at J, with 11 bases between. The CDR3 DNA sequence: TGTGCCAGCAGGACCTGGGGACCTAATGAAAAACTGTTTTTT. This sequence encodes CASRTWGPNEKLFF.

Written as DNA, the CDR3 is TGTGCCAGCAGCACAAGAAGGGGACTAGCGGGCTACAATGAGCAGTTCTTC. It encodes CASSTRRGLAGYNEQFF. The chain combines TRBV6-2 or TRBV6-3 with TRBJ2-1; 12 bases agree with TRBD2. This CDR3 has 17 amino acids. Germline V gene data show CDR1 as MNHEY and CDR2 as SVGEGT. V lost 6 bases, J lost 3 bases, and 9 bases stayed unmatched.

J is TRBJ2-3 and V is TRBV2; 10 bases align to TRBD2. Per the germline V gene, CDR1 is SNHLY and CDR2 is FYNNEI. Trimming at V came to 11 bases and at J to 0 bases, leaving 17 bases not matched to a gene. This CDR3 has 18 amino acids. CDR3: CAAQRGAGGPESTDTQYF. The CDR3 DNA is TGTGCCGCCCAGCGGGGAGCGGGAGGGCCTGAGAGCACAGATACGCAGTATTTT.

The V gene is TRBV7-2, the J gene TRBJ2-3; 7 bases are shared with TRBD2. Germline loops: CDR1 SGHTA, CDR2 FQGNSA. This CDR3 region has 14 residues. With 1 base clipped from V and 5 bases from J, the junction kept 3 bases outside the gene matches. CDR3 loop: CASSLVGGEDTQYF. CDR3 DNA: TGTGCCAGCAGCTTAGTTGGGGGGGAAGATACGCAGTATTTT.

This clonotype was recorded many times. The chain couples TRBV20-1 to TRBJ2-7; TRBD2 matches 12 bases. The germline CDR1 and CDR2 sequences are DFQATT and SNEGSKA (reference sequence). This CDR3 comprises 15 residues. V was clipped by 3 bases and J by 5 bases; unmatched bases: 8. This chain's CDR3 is CSASLLAGGFNEQYF. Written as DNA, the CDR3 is TGCAGTGCTAGTCTACTAGCGGGAGGTTTTAACGAGCAGTACTTC.

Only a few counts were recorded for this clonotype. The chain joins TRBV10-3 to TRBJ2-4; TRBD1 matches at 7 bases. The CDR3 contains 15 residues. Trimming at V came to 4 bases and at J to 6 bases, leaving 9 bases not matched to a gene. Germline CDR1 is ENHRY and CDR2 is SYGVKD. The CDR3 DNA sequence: TGTGCCATCAGTGCAAAAACAGGGGTGCCAAACATTCAGTACTTC. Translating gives CAISAKTGVPNIQYF.